This T cell receptor (beta chain) was retrieved from a study of cytomegalovirus exposure and HLA in healthy donors. Both 60 Vbeta primers and 13 Jbeta primers went into the PCR. The protocol was immunoSEQ multiplex PCR, while the TCRdb copy is restricted to in-frame clones and leaves out a portion. The sample lists some 180,000 clones, around 80% seen once, with 1.3% to 1.5% in the top ten. Germline CDR1 is GTSNPN and CDR2 is SVGIG (reference sequence). This CDR3 is built from 12 residues. Trimming left V 0 bases short and J 4 bases short, with 7 bases between. The rearrangement joins TRBV30 to TRBJ2-7; unclear D gene. This sequence originates from a girl aged 5 to 17 in good health and CMV-seropositive. What was sequenced was PBMCs. Here the CDR3 DNA reads TGTGCCTGGAGTGTACACAGTTACGAGCAGTACTTC. It is translated as CAWSVHSYEQYF.